The present TCR beta chain was sequenced within a study of cytomegalovirus exposure and HLA in healthy donors. The ends were cut back, 6 bases at V and 6 bases at J, with 15 bases in the middle. This CDR3 has 15 residues. Germline assignment: CDR1 SEHNR and CDR2 FQNEAQ (reference sequence). PCR amplification relied on 60 Vbeta primers (plus 13 Jbeta primers). Clones were read by immunoSEQ multiplex PCR, and TCRdb kept only the in-frame ones, dropping some. The table shows 150,000 to 200,000 clones, with 65% to 80% occurring only once. Note on this clone: Its antigen is not identified.

Points from the study as a whole: Researchers reportedly found TCR beta sequences accurately predicted most subjects' HLA-A and HLA-B alleles. Three of the chains that were CMV-associated were confirmed in vitro to be specific for CMV antigens. The classifier, whose performance was assessed in both the original and validation cohorts, reportedly diagnosed cytomegalovirus status with high specificity and sensitivity.

The V gene is TRBV7-9, the J gene TRBJ1-6, with a possible D match to TRBD1 (5 bases). Sequences were obtained from PBMCs. This receptor was obtained from a young man in good health and CMV-seropositive. The CDR3 sequence: CASSLKGSPNSPLHF. The CDR3 DNA is TGTGCCAGCAGTTTAAAGGGGTCTCCTAATTCACCCCTCCACTTT.